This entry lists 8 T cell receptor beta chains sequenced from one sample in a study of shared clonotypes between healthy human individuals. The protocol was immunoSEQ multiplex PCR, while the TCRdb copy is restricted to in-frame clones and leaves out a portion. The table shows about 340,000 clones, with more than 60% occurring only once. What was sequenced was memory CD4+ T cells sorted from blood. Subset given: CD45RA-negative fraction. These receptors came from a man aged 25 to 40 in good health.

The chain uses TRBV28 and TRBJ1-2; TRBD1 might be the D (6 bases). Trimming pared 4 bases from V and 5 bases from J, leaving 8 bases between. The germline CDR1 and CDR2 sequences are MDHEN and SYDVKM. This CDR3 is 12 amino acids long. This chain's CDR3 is CASSSQGYGYTF. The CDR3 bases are TGTGCCAGCAGTTCCCAGGGGTATGGCTACACCTTC.

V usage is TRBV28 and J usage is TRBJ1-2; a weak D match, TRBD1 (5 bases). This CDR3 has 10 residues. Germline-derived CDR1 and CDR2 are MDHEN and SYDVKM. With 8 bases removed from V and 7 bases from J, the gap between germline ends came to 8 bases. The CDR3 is CASGGVGYTF. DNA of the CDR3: TGTGCCAGCGGGGGGGTTGGCTACACCTTC.

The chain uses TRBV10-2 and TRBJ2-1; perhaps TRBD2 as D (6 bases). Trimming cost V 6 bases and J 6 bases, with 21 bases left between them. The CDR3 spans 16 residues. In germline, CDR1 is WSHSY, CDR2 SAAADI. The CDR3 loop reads CASSRDGLAGLNEQFF. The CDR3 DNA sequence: TGCGCCAGCAGCCGAGACGGCCTCGCGGGGCTCAATGAGCAGTTCTTC.

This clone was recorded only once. CDR3 sequence reads: CASSPRTGYTGELFF. CDR3 bases: TGTGCCAGCAGCCCAAGGACAGGCTACACCGGGGAGCTGTTTTTT. The chain has TRBV11-2 and TRBJ2-2; TRBD1 agrees at 7 bases. The germline CDR1 and CDR2 sequences are SGHAT and FQNNGV. The junction had 6 bases not matched to a gene; V was cut back by 5 bases and J by 3 bases. The CDR3 spans 15 residues. Full variable domain (remainder filled in from reference TRBV11-2 and TRBJ2-2): EAGVAQSPRYKIIEKRQSVAFWCNPISGHATLYWYQQILGQGPKLLIQFQNNGVVDDSQLPKDRFSAERLKGVDSTLKIQPAKLEDSAVYLCASSPRTGYTGELFFGEGSRLTVL.

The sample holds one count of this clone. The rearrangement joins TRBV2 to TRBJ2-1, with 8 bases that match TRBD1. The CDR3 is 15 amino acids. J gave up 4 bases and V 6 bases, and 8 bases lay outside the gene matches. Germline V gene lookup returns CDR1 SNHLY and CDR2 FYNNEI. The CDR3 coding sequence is TGTGCCAGCAGCGCATGGGACAGGAGATACAATGAGCAGTTCTTC. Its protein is CASSAWDRRYNEQFF.

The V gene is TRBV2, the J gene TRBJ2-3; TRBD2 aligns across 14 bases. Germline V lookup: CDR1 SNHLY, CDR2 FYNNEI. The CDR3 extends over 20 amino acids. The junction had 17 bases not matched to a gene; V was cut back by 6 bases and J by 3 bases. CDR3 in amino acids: CASSHPGLAGATAGTDTQYF. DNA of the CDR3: TGTGCCAGCAGCCATCCGGGACTAGCGGGAGCAACCGCTGGGACAGATACGCAGTATTTT.

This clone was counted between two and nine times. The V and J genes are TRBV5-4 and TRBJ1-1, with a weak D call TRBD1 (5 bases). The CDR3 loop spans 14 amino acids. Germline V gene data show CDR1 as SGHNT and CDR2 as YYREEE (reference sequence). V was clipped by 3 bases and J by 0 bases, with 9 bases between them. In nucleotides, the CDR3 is TGTGCCAGCAGCTGGGACTTAATGAACACTGAAGCTTTCTTT. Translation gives CASSWDLMNTEAFF.

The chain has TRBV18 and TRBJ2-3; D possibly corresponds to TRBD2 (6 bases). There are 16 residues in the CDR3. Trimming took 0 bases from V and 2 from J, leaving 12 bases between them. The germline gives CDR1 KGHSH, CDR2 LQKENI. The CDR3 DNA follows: TGTGCCAGCTCACCACCCCCGGGAGTGGCCACAGATACGCAGTATTTT. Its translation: CASSPPPGVATDTQYF.